Given below is one T cell receptor beta chain in context. These data originate in a study of T cell repertoires in cytomegalovirus infection. Study-level information: Signatures in public TCR beta sequences pointed to both CMV infection and matching HLA type.

The CDR3 has 15 amino acids. Germline loops: CDR1 MNHEY, CDR2 SVGAGI. With V trimmed by 1 base and J by 9 bases, 6 bases remained unmatched. TCRdb recomputed calls from the reads with MiXCR, one row per CDR3 protein. The sample includes around 630,000 distinct CDR3 sequences, approximately 25% of them seen just once. The gene calls are TRBV6-5 and TRBJ2-2, with TRBD1 identical over 9 bases. The sequence was collected from a human donor in good health (CMV status not recorded). Some clones in this sample may be carry-over from other donors' samples. The sequenced material came from CD8+ T cells from PBMCs. Here the CDR3 reads CASSYWRTGAWELFF. The DNA for the CDR3 is TGTGCCAGCAGTTACTGGAGGACAGGGGCGTGGGAGCTGTTTTTT.